The clone carrying this T cell receptor beta chain was detected a few times. Antigen specificity is unknown. The entry originates in a study of response to subunit inactivated influenza vaccine. TCRdb used MiXCR to reprocess the RT-PCR reads, holding one entry per CDR3 protein. In the table there are around 530,000 distinct CDR3 sequences, approximately 17% of which are singletons. CDR3 length: 14 amino acids. Germline loops: CDR1 GTSNPN, CDR2 SVGIG (reference sequence). V was shortened by 0 bases and J by 5 bases, with 14 bases between the two germline ends. Whole-study findings and limits: After each seasonal influenza vaccination, few new T cells are recruited, the authors suggested.

The material was CD4+ T cells sorted from PBMCs, obtained less than 30 months after vaccination. V usage is TRBV30 and J usage is TRBJ2-7; D unresolved. This clonotype was sampled from a man aged 50-75 years who received an inactivated influenza vaccine. The CDR3 protein is CAWSVGLPLNEQYF. In nucleotides, the CDR3 is TGTGCCTGGAGTGTAGGGCTGCCCCTAAACGAGCAGTACTTC.